These T cell receptor beta chains were read from a single sample in a study of cytomegalovirus exposure and HLA in healthy donors. TCRdb's table, derived via immunoSEQ multiplex PCR, lists solely in-frame clones and lacks some. The sample lists 100,000 to 150,000 clones, around 72% occurring once. The material sequenced was PBMCs. These receptor sequences come from a man aged 25 to 45 in good health and CMV-seronegative. The CDR3 runs from the conserved cysteine through the conserved F or W. Each record gives: CDR3 DNA, CDR3 protein, J gene, clone size, V gene, D gene. The D gene is left open where the match is weak. A clone size is listed for some rows: how often the clone was seen (once, few, many), or a class if it is expanded.

CDR3nt: TGCGCCAGCAGCGGGACGGGACTACCAAGCACAGATACGCAGTATTTT
CDR3aa: CASSGTGLPSTDTQYF
j_gene: TRBJ2-3
abundance: once
v_gene: TRBV5-1
d_gene: TRBD2

CDR3nt: TGTGCCTGGAGGACCGGGACAGGCAACGCCTACGAGCAGTACTTC
CDR3aa: CAWRTGTGNAYEQYF
j_gene: TRBJ2-7
abundance: -
v_gene: TRBV30
d_gene: TRBD1

CDR3nt: TGTGCCAGCAGCGCCGGGACAGCTAATGAAAAACTGTTTTTT
CDR3aa: CASSAGTANEKLFF
j_gene: TRBJ1-4
abundance: -
v_gene: TRBV7-2
d_gene: TRBD1

CDR3nt: TGTGCCATCAGTGAGGGCGGGGGGGGCAATCAGCCCCAGCATTTT
CDR3aa: CAISEGGGGNQPQHF
j_gene: TRBJ1-5
abundance: -
v_gene: TRBV10-3
d_gene: -

CDR3nt: TGTGCCAGTAGTACCGGACAGGGGAATGGCAAAAACATTCAGTACTTC
CDR3aa: CASSTGQGNGKNIQYF
j_gene: TRBJ2-4
abundance: -
v_gene: TRBV19
d_gene: TRBD1

CDR3nt: TGTGCCAGCAGCTTGACTAGCGGGGGGCGCACAGATACGCAGTATTTT
CDR3aa: CASSLTSGGRTDTQYF
j_gene: TRBJ2-3
abundance: few
v_gene: TRBV7-6
d_gene: TRBD2

CDR3nt: TGTGCCAGCAGCCCCAGGGGGTTTCAGCCCCAGCATTTT
CDR3aa: CASSPRGFQPQHF
j_gene: TRBJ1-5
abundance: -
v_gene: TRBV7-2
d_gene: TRBD1

CDR3nt: TGTGCCAGCAGCGTAGCGGCTAGCGGGGGAATTTACGAGCAGTACTTC
CDR3aa: CASSVAASGGIYEQYF
j_gene: TRBJ2-7
abundance: -
v_gene: TRBV9
d_gene: TRBD2

CDR3nt: TGTGCCAGCAGTGCCAGACAGGCGATTTATAGCAATCAGCCCCAGCATTTT
CDR3aa: CASSARQAIYSNQPQHF
j_gene: TRBJ1-5
abundance: once
v_gene: TRBV2
d_gene: -

CDR3nt: TGTGCCAGTAGTATAATAGGAGGGAACACTGAAGCTTTCTTT
CDR3aa: CASSIIGGNTEAFF
j_gene: TRBJ1-1
abundance: -
v_gene: TRBV19
d_gene: -

CDR3nt: TGTGCCAGCAGTTACTCGACGGGAGCCCCCTACAATGAGCAGTTCTTC
CDR3aa: CASSYSTGAPYNEQFF
j_gene: TRBJ2-1
abundance: -
v_gene: TRBV6-6
d_gene: -

CDR3nt: TGTGCCAGTAGTCTTACAGGGCTAGGGAAGAGTAACACTGAAGCTTTCTTT
CDR3aa: CASSLTGLGKSNTEAFF
j_gene: TRBJ1-1
abundance: -
v_gene: TRBV19
d_gene: -

CDR3nt: TGTGCCAGCAGTTTGGAGGAGGGAAACATTCAGTACTTC
CDR3aa: CASSLEEGNIQYF
j_gene: TRBJ2-4
abundance: -
v_gene: TRBV28
d_gene: -

CDR3nt: TGTGCCAGCAGTTATCTAAGTCCAAGCTCCTACGAGCAGTACTTC
CDR3aa: CASSYLSPSSYEQYF
j_gene: TRBJ2-7
abundance: -
v_gene: TRBV28
d_gene: -

CDR3nt: TGTGCCAGCAGTGCATACTCCGGGACAGCGGCATCCTATGGCTACACCTTC
CDR3aa: CASSAYSGTAASYGYTF
j_gene: TRBJ1-2
abundance: -
v_gene: TRBV27
d_gene: TRBD1

CDR3nt: TGTGCCAGCAGTTACTCGGGCACTAACTATGGCTACACCTTC
CDR3aa: CASSYSGTNYGYTF
j_gene: TRBJ1-2
abundance: -
v_gene: TRBV6-5
d_gene: -

CDR3nt: TGTGCCAGCAGCTTAAATGGGGGGGCCAACACCGGGGAGCTGTTTTTT
CDR3aa: CASSLNGGANTGELFF
j_gene: TRBJ2-2
abundance: few
v_gene: TRBV7-2
d_gene: -

CDR3nt: TGTGCCAGCAGCGCACGCGACAGAACCGGGGAGCTGTTTTTT
CDR3aa: CASSARDRTGELFF
j_gene: TRBJ2-2
abundance: -
v_gene: TRBV9
d_gene: -

CDR3nt: TGTGCCAGCAGCTTAGGGCCAGACTACGAGCAGTACTTC
CDR3aa: CASSLGPDYEQYF
j_gene: TRBJ2-7
abundance: -
v_gene: TRBV7-3
d_gene: -

CDR3nt: TGCGCCAGCAGGCCAAGCCCCGGGACAACTAACTATGGCTACACCTTC
CDR3aa: CASRPSPGTTNYGYTF
j_gene: TRBJ1-2
abundance: few
v_gene: TRBV4-3
d_gene: -

CDR3nt: TGCGCCAGCAGCTTGAGAAGCGGGGGTGCCTACGAGCAGTACTTC
CDR3aa: CASSLRSGGAYEQYF
j_gene: TRBJ2-7
abundance: few
v_gene: TRBV5-1
d_gene: TRBD2

CDR3nt: TGTGCCAGCAGTGAAGCGGTGATGGGGACAGGTTCTTCGATAGATACGCAGTATTTT
CDR3aa: CASSEAVMGTGSSIDTQYF
j_gene: TRBJ2-3
abundance: -
v_gene: TRBV2
d_gene: TRBD1

CDR3nt: TGCGCCAGCAGCCTAGGGGACAGGGGGGCGGAGACCCAGTACTTC
CDR3aa: CASSLGDRGAETQYF
j_gene: TRBJ2-5
abundance: few
v_gene: TRBV5-1
d_gene: TRBD1

CDR3nt: TGTGCCAGCGGCCGGGACAGGGGTTTGACTGAAGCTTTCTTT
CDR3aa: CASGRDRGLTEAFF
j_gene: TRBJ1-1
abundance: -
v_gene: TRBV7-3
d_gene: TRBD1

CDR3nt: TGTGCCAGCAGTGAAAATAGGGACAGGAACTATGGCTACACCTTC
CDR3aa: CASSENRDRNYGYTF
j_gene: TRBJ1-2
abundance: -
v_gene: TRBV6-1
d_gene: TRBD1

CDR3nt: TGTGCCAGCAGCTTAGTGTTGATTCGGTCACCCCTCCACTTT
CDR3aa: CASSLVLIRSPLHF
j_gene: TRBJ1-6
abundance: -
v_gene: TRBV11-2
d_gene: -

CDR3nt: TGTTCCAGCAGCTTCCGACAGAGTAATGAAAAACTGTTTTTT
CDR3aa: CSSSFRQSNEKLFF
j_gene: TRBJ1-4
abundance: -
v_gene: TRBV7-9
d_gene: -

CDR3nt: TGCGCCAGCAGCTCGACTAGCGGGGGTAACTACAATGAGCAGTTCTTC
CDR3aa: CASSSTSGGNYNEQFF
j_gene: TRBJ2-1
abundance: -
v_gene: TRBV4-3
d_gene: TRBD2

CDR3nt: TGTGCCACCAGCACCAGGGCGACAGGAGATGGCTACACCTTC
CDR3aa: CATSTRATGDGYTF
j_gene: TRBJ1-2
abundance: -
v_gene: TRBV15
d_gene: -

CDR3nt: TGTGCCAGCAGCTTAACTGGGGAGACTGGCGGCTACACCTTC
CDR3aa: CASSLTGETGGYTF
j_gene: TRBJ1-2
abundance: -
v_gene: TRBV7-3
d_gene: -

CDR3nt: TGTGCCAGCACACAATCCGGACAGGTTGTAAACTATGGCTACACCTTC
CDR3aa: CASTQSGQVVNYGYTF
j_gene: TRBJ1-2
abundance: -
v_gene: TRBV11-2
d_gene: TRBD1

CDR3nt: TGTGCCAGCAGCCAAGACGTCGGCAGGGGCACAGATACGCAGTATTTT
CDR3aa: CASSQDVGRGTDTQYF
j_gene: TRBJ2-3
abundance: -
v_gene: TRBV4-2
d_gene: -

CDR3nt: TGCGCCAGCAGCCAAGTTTGGGCAGGCCGGTACGAGCAGTACTTC
CDR3aa: CASSQVWAGRYEQYF
j_gene: TRBJ2-7
abundance: -
v_gene: TRBV4-1
d_gene: -

CDR3nt: TGTGCCAGTAGTCCCCCCGGACAGGGGGCTTTGAGCTACACCTTC
CDR3aa: CASSPPGQGALSYTF
j_gene: TRBJ1-2
abundance: -
v_gene: TRBV19
d_gene: TRBD1